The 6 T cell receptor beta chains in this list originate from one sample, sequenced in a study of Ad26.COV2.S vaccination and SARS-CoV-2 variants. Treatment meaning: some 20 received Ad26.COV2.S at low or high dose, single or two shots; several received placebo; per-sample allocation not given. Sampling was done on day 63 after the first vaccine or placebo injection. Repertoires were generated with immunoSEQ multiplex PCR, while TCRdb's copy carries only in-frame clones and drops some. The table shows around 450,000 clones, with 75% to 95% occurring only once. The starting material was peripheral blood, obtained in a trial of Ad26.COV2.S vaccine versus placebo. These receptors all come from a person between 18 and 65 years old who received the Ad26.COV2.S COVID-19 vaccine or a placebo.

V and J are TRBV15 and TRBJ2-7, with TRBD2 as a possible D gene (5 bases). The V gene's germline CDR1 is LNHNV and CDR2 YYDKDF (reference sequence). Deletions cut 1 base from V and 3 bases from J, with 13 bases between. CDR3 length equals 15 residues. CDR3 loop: CATSRGPGIVYEQYF. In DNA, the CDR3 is TGTGCCACCAGCAGAGGCCCCGGGATTGTCTACGAGCAGTACTTC. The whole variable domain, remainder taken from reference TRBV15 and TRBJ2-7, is DAMVIQNPRYQVTQFGKPVTLSCSQTLNHNVMYWYQQKSSQAPKLLFHYYDKDFNNEADTPDNFQSRRPNTSFCFLDIRSPGLGDTAMYLCATSRGPGIVYEQYFGPGTRLTVT.

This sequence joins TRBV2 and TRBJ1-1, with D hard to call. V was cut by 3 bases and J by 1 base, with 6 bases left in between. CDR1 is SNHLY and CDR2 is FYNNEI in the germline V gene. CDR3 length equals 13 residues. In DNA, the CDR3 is TGTGCCAGCAGTGAGAGGGAGAACACTGAAGCTTTCTTT. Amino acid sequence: CASSERENTEAFF.

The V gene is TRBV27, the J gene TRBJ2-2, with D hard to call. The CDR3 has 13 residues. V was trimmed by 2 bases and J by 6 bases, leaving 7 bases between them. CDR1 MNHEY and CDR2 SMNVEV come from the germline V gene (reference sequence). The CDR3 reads CASSLVAPGELFF. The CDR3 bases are TGTGCCAGCAGTTTAGTTGCTCCCGGGGAGCTGTTTTTT.

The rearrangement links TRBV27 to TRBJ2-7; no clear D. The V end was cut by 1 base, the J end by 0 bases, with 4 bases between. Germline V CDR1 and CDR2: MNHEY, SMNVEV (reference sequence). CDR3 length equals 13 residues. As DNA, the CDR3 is TGTGCCAGCAGTTTATTTCGCTCCTACGAGCAGTACTTC. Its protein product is CASSLFRSYEQYF.

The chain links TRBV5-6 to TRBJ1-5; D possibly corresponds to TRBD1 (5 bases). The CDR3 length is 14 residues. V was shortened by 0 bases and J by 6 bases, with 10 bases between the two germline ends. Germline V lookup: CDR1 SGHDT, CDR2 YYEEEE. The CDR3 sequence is CASSLGRVGQPQHF. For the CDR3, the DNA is TGTGCCAGCAGCTTGGGCAGGGTCGGTCAGCCCCAGCATTTT.

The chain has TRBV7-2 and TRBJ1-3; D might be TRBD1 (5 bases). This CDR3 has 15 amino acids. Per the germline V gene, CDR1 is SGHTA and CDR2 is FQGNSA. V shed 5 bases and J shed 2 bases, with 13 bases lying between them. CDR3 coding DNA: TGTGCCAGCAGCCCCCACATAGGGGCTGGAAACACCATATATTTT. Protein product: CASSPHIGAGNTIYF. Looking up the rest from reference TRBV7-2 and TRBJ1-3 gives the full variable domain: GAGVSQSPSNKVTEKGKDVELRCDPISGHTALYWYRQSLGQGLEFLIYFQGNSAPDKSGLPSDRFSAERTGGSVSTLTIQRTQQEDSAVYLCASSPHIGAGNTIYFGEGSWLTVV.